The 7 T cell receptor beta chains below come from one sample, sequenced in a study of T-cell reconstitution after alpha-beta-depleted transplantation in children. Preparing the TCRbeta library involved the use of unique molecular identifiers. TCRdb reprocessed the PCR reads with MiXCR, giving one entry per CDR3 protein. The sample holds some 590,000 distinct CDR3 sequences, about 11% seen once. Sequencing used PBMCs from the stem cell graft donor, obtained from the stem cell graft. The receptors originated from a human donor who donated a stem cell graft to a child with acute myeloid leukemia.

This chain links TRBV21-1 with TRBJ2-1; the table names TRBD2, a call not compared with the DNA. TRBV21-1 is reported as a pseudogene. The CDR3 spans 16 residues. The chain's CDR3 is CASSKAGTSAYNEQFF. DNA of the CDR3: TGTGCCAGCAGCAAAGCCGGGACTAGCGCCTACAATGAGCAGTTCTTC.

CDR3 sequence (DNA): TGTGCCAGCAGTTTTTCACTAGCGGGAGGCCGGTGGGAGCAGTTCTTC. This sequence encodes CASSFSLAGGRWEQFF. The chain carries TRBV27 and TRBJ2-1, with 12 bases identical to TRBD2. With 3 bases clipped from V and 10 bases from J, the junction kept 10 bases outside the gene matches. CDR3 length equals 16 residues. Germline values: CDR1 MNHEY, CDR2 SMNVEV (reference sequence).

This clonotype was detected only a few times. The J gene is TRBJ2-3, the V gene TRBV20-1; D not certain. The CDR3 sequence is 16 residues long. Germline V gene lookup returns CDR1 DFQATT and CDR2 SNEGSKA (reference sequence). The V end was cut by 0 bases, the J end by 5 bases, with 18 bases between. The CDR3 nucleotides are TGCAGTGCTAGAGATGTCCTCGCGCTAATCATAGATACGCAGTATTTT. Amino acids: CSARDVLALIIDTQYF.

V is TRBV20-1 and J is TRBJ2-3; 8 bases agree with TRBD2. The germline gives CDR1 DFQATT, CDR2 SNEGSKA (reference sequence). This CDR3 has 15 residues. The ends lost 1 base at V and 0 bases at J; junction bases unmatched: 3. The CDR3 loop is CSARVSGISTDTQYF. DNA of the CDR3: TGCAGTGCTAGAGTTAGCGGGATTAGCACAGATACGCAGTATTTT.

This clonotype was detected ten times or more. J is TRBJ2-7 and V is TRBV12-3 or TRBV12-4; 7 bases map to TRBD2. V was pared by 1 base and J by 0 bases, with 0 bases of the junction left unmatched. This CDR3 is 14 amino acids long. This CDR3 is CASSLGDYSYEQYF. The CDR3 nucleotides read TGTGCCAGCAGTTTAGGGGACTACTCCTACGAGCAGTACTTC.

A few counts support this clonotype. The chain has TRBV10-3 and TRBJ1-3, with TRBD1 matching 8 bases. The V gene end was trimmed by 6 bases and the J gene end by 2 bases; junction bases not matched to a gene: 9. Germline V lookup: CDR1 ENHRY, CDR2 SYGVKD. CDR3 length equals 16 residues. CDR3 region: CAISDTLTGAGNTIYF. The CDR3 DNA sequence: TGTGCCATCAGCGATACACTGACAGGGGCTGGAAACACCATATATTTT.

This clonotype was observed many times. The CDR3 sequence is CSASHLAERYTDTQYF. The DNA of the CDR3 is TGCAGTGCTAGTCACTTAGCGGAGAGATACACAGATACGCAGTATTTT. V usage is TRBV20-1 and J usage is TRBJ2-3; D possibly corresponds to TRBD2 (6 bases). The ends were cut back, 3 bases at V and 2 bases at J, with 18 bases in the middle. Germline-derived CDR1 and CDR2 are DFQATT and SNEGSKA (reference sequence). This CDR3 comprises 16 residues.